This TCR beta chain was observed in a study of T cell repertoires in cytomegalovirus infection. Study in general: A matching HLA type, together with CMV infection, was signaled by public TCR beta signatures. Study results and caveats: Carriage of CMV together with the relevant HLA was identifiable through cumulative public TCR beta family frequency.

The CDR3 loop spans 18 amino acids. Germline CDR1 reads SEHNR; CDR2 reads FQNEAQ (reference sequence). The V gene lost 4 bases and the J gene lost 4 bases, with 22 bases spanning the gap. The sample holds a few counts of this clonotype. The antigen is unknown. TCRdb re-called the reads with MiXCR, one entry per CDR3 protein. Of around 120,000 distinct CDR3 sequences in the sample, 20% to 30% are singletons; the top ten hold roughly 35%. Sequences were obtained from PBMCs, sequenced either directly or after in vitro stimulation (not recorded which). This clonotype originated in a human donor in good health (CMV status not recorded). Some clones in this sample may be carry-over from other donors' samples. The rearrangement uses TRBV7-9 and TRBJ2-2; D is possibly TRBD1 or TRBD2 (5 bases each). The CDR3 loop reads CASSSKMGPSASTGELFF. CDR3 in DNA: TGTGCCAGCAGCTCAAAAATGGGACCTTCAGCCAGCACCGGGGAGCTGTTTTTT. The full variable domain, completed using reference TRBV7-9 and TRBJ2-2, is DTGVSQNPRHKITKRGQNVTFRCDPISEHNRLYWYRQTLGQGPEFLTYFQNEAQLEKSRLLSDRFSAERPKGSFSTLEIQRTEQGDSAMYLCASSSKMGPSASTGELFFGEGSRLTVL.